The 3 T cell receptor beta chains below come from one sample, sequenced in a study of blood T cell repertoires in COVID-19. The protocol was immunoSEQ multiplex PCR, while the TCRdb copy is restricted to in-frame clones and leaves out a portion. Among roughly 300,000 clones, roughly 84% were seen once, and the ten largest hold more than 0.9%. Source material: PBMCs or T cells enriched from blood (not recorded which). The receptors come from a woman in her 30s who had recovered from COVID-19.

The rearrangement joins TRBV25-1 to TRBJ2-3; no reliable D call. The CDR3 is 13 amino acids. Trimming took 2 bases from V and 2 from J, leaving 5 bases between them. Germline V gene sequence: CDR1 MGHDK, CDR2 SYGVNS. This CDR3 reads CASSEPNTDTQYF. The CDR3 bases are TGTGCCAGCAGTGAACCAAACACAGATACGCAGTATTTT. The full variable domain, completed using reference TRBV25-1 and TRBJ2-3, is EADIYQTPRYLVIGTGKKITLECSQTMGHDKMYWYQQDPGMELHLIHYSYGVNSTEKGDLSSESTVSRIRTEHFPLTLESARPSHTSQYLCASSEPNTDTQYFGPGTRLTVL.

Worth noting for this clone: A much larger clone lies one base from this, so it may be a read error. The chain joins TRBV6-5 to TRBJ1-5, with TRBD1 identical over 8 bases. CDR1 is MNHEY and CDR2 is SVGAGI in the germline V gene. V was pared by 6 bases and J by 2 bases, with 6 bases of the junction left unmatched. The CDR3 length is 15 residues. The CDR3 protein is CASRPDRGGNQPQHF. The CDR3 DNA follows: TGTGCCAGCAGACCTGACAGGGGCGGCAATCAGCCCCAGCATTTT.

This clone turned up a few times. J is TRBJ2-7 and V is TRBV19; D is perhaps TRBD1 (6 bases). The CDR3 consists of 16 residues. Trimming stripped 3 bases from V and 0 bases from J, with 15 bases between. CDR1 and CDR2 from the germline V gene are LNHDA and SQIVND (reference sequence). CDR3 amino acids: CASSIYLRDNSYEQYF. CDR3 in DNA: TGTGCCAGTAGTATCTACCTTCGGGACAACTCCTACGAGCAGTACTTC.